Presented here are 18 T cell receptor beta chains from one specimen sequenced in a study of chemoradiotherapy in HPV16-positive cancers. Clones were sequenced by immunoSEQ multiplex PCR, and TCRdb holds only the in-frame ones, with some missing. The sample yields 5,500 to 7,000 clones, roughly nine tenths seen once. The material was tumor tissue, obtained from a patient who underwent chemoradiotherapy. The receptors were gathered from a human donor with HPV-associated anogenital cancer.

This clone was observed once. CDR3 protein: CSASPVNEQFF. CDR3 DNA: TGCAGTGCTAGTCCGGTGAATGAGCAGTTCTTC. The chain couples TRBV20-1 to TRBJ2-1; no reliable D call. Germline V gives CDR1 DFQATT, CDR2 SNEGSKA (reference sequence). The CDR3 is 11 amino acids. V was shortened by 3 bases and J by 7 bases, with 7 bases between the two germline ends.

The V and J genes are TRBV10-3 and TRBJ1-5, with TRBD1 identical over 7 bases. The V gene end was trimmed by 6 bases and the J gene end by 6 bases; junction bases not matched to a gene: 5. CDR1 and CDR2 from the germline V gene are ENHRY and SYGVKD. The CDR3 runs 13 residues. The CDR3 loop is CAISAGQLQPQHF. The CDR3 nucleotides are TGTGCCATCAGCGCGGGACAGCTTCAGCCCCAGCATTTT.

CDR3 DNA: TGCGCCAGCAGCCAACTCCGGGACACCTCCTACGAGCAGTACTTC. It yields the protein CASSQLRDTSYEQYF. The V and J genes are TRBV4-3 and TRBJ2-7; a possible D gene is TRBD1 (6 bases). Germline CDR1 reads LGHNA; CDR2 reads YSLEER. Deletions cut 2 bases from V and 0 bases from J, with 11 bases between. The CDR3 loop spans 15 amino acids.

The rearrangement uses TRBV5-1 and TRBJ1-2; 11 bases are shared with TRBD1. After removal of 4 bases from V and 6 bases from J, the junction contained 8 bases not matched to a gene. Looked up from germline, CDR1 is SGHRS and CDR2 is YFSETQ. The CDR3 runs 15 residues. CDR3 region: CASSPGTGGQNGYTF. The CDR3 region has the DNA TGCGCCAGCAGCCCTGGGACAGGGGGTCAAAATGGCTACACCTTC.

The genes are TRBV29-1 and TRBJ2-7; D is possibly TRBD1 (5 bases). Between the trimmed V and J ends, which lost 1 base and 6 bases, there was a span of 13 bases. The length of the CDR3 is 13 residues. Germline-derived CDR1 and CDR2 are SQVTM and ANQGSEA. Here the CDR3 reads CSVEGQGGSEQYF. The CDR3 coding sequence is TGCAGCGTTGAAGGTCAGGGCGGCAGCGAGCAGTACTTC.

The chain carries TRBV9 and TRBJ1-1; 9 bases align to TRBD1. The CDR3 contains 15 residues. Germline CDR1 and CDR2: SGDLS and YYNGEE. V was pared by 3 bases and J by 3 bases, with 6 bases of the junction left unmatched. The CDR3 loop reads CASSGATGGYTEAFF. DNA of the CDR3: TGTGCCAGCAGCGGGGCGACAGGGGGATACACTGAAGCTTTCTTT.

The chain joins TRBV5-1 to TRBJ1-1; perhaps TRBD1 as D (6 bases). The CDR3 is 15 residues long. Germline V gene sequence: CDR1 SGHRS, CDR2 YFSETQ. Trimming stripped 0 bases from V and 4 bases from J, with 13 bases between. CDR3 nucleotides: TGCGCCAGCAGCTTGGTTAGTCAGGGGAGCACTGAAGCTTTCTTT. Residues: CASSLVSQGSTEAFF.

The rearrangement joins TRBV19 to TRBJ2-7, with 7 bases aligning to TRBD1. V lost 5 bases to trimming and J lost 1 base; unmatched junction nucleotides: 17. The CDR3 consists of 18 residues. CDR1 is LNHDA and CDR2 is SQIVND in the germline V gene (reference sequence). The DNA for the CDR3 is TGTGCCAGTAGTGCCTACCGACAGGGTAACCCCTCTTCCTACGAGCAGTACTTC. It codes for CASSAYRQGNPSSYEQYF. Combining the CDR3 with reference TRBV19 and TRBJ2-7 gives the whole variable domain DGGITQSPKYLFRKEGQNVTLSCEQNLNHDAMYWYRQDPGQGLRLIYYSQIVNDFQKGDIAEGYSVSREKKESFPLTVTSAQKNPTAFYLCASSAYRQGNPSSYEQYFGPGTRLTVT.

The chain combines TRBV28 with TRBJ1-1; 8 bases map to TRBD1. Germline V gene sequence: CDR1 MDHEN, CDR2 SYDVKM. V lost 6 bases and J lost 3; bases outside the gene matches: 3. The CDR3 spans 13 residues. This CDR3 is CASRPQGDTEAFF. In nucleotides, the CDR3 is TGTGCCAGCAGACCACAGGGGGACACTGAAGCTTTCTTT.

The chain combines TRBV6-1 with TRBJ2-5; TRBD2 matches 13 bases. CDR3 length: 17 residues. The ends lost 4 bases at V and 5 bases at J; junction bases unmatched: 10. CDR1 MNHNS and CDR2 SASEGT come from the germline V gene. The CDR3 DNA reads as TGTGCCAGCAGTGCACCAAGGACTAGCGGGAGAGGGGAGACCCAGTACTTC. Its protein product is CASSAPRTSGRGETQYF.

The chain links TRBV5-1 to TRBJ1-1; a possible D gene is TRBD1 (5 bases). The CDR3 runs to 12 residues. The V and J ends lost 6 bases and 3 bases respectively, with 9 bases between them. The germline gives CDR1 SGHRS, CDR2 YFSETQ. The CDR3: CASKAGDTEAFF. CDR3 bases: TGCGCCAGCAAGGCGGGGGACACTGAAGCTTTCTTT.

This chain joins TRBV6-1 and TRBJ1-4, with TRBD1 identical over 9 bases. In germline, CDR1 is MNHNS, CDR2 SASEGT. V lost 2 bases to trimming and J lost 13 bases; unmatched junction nucleotides: 11. The CDR3 contains 15 residues. CDR3 sequence (DNA): TGTGCCAGCAGTGAATCCCGGACAGGGGTGGGGGGACTGTTTTTT. This encodes CASSESRTGVGGLFF.

The chain employs TRBV6-1 and TRBJ2-1, with 8 bases lining up with TRBD2. The length of the CDR3 is 14 residues. V shed 8 bases and J 8 bases; nucleotides not matched to a gene: 11. The germline V gene encodes CDR1 MNHNS and CDR2 SASEGT. The DNA for the CDR3 is TGTGCCAGCCGGACAGCGGGAGTAATACATGAGCAGTTCTTC. Its protein is CASRTAGVIHEQFF.

V gene TRBV12-5 combines with J gene TRBJ1-1; possibly TRBD1 for D (5 bases). Trimming left V 0 bases short and J 4 bases short, with 15 bases between. This CDR3 is 16 amino acids long. Germline V CDR1 and CDR2: LGHNT, FRNRAP. DNA for the CDR3: TGTGCTAGTGGTTTGGTTGCCTCCGGGACGGTCACTGAAGCTTTCTTT. Translated, it gives CASGLVASGTVTEAFF.

The chain combines TRBV4-1 with TRBJ2-3, with D possibly matching TRBD1 (6 bases). There are 16 residues in the CDR3. The V gene lost 1 base and the J gene lost 0 bases, with 11 bases spanning the gap. Per germline, CDR1 MGHRA and CDR2 YSYEKL. As DNA, the CDR3 is TGCGCCAGCAGCCAAGCAGGGGCCGATAGCACAGATACGCAGTATTTT. Protein sequence: CASSQAGADSTDTQYF.

The chain employs TRBV10-3 and TRBJ2-1; a weak D match, TRBD2 (6 bases). The CDR3 length is 12 residues. V was clipped by 6 bases and J by 9 bases, with 12 bases between them. Looked up from germline, CDR1 is ENHRY and CDR2 is SYGVKD. The CDR3 DNA reads TGTGCCATCAGCTCTACGGAGGGTGAGCAGTTCTTC. Its translation is CAISSTEGEQFF.

The chain has TRBV9 and TRBJ2-2, with D possibly being TRBD1 (5 bases). V was clipped by 7 bases and J by 0 bases, with 7 bases between them. The CDR3 is 13 residues long. CDR1 SGDLS and CDR2 YYNGEE come from the germline V gene. This chain's CDR3 is CASGASNTGELFF. In DNA, the CDR3 is TGTGCCAGCGGGGCTTCGAACACCGGGGAGCTGTTTTTT.

The V call is TRBV27, the J call TRBJ1-1; D unclear. CDR1 is MNHEY, CDR2 SMNVEV, per germline (reference sequence). The CDR3 runs to 14 residues. The V end was cut by 3 bases, the J end by 2 bases, with 10 bases between. The CDR3: CASSFKGPNTEAFF. In DNA form, the CDR3 reads TGTGCCAGCAGTTTTAAGGGCCCTAACACTGAAGCTTTCTTT.